This TCR beta chain derives from a study of shared T cell receptors in the human thymus (dated by TCRdb to about 2021). Describing the broader study: The study examined how self-reactive, shared T-cell receptor alpha chains are generated in the human thymus.

Libraries were constructed by the immunoSEQ multiplex PCR assay. TCRdb's version of the immuneACCESS table is confined to in-frame rearrangements and falls short of the full clone set. An unresolved V gene accounts for under half of the shortfall where checked; the remainder is of unknown origin. This sample holds about 540,000 clones; around three quarters were observed only once. The ten biggest clones cover 0.01% to 0.015% of the sample. With respect to this clone: Its antigen is currently not known. The record has no base qualities; no much larger clone is one base away.

CDR1 MGHRA and CDR2 YSYEKL are derived from the germline V gene. Here V drops 1 base and J drops 5 bases, and the junction holds 7 bases not matched to any gene. The CDR3 measures 15 amino acids from cysteine to phenylalanine. The entry retains the CDR3 DNA only, 45 bases that are in frame from base 1. These sequences were also reported in another study, on human thymus T cells. As that second study puts it: Donors were immunologically healthy infants undergoing open corrective cardiac surgery for congenital heart defects in Finland. Thymus tissue was collected as surgical resects that were removed during corrective cardiac surgery. V and J gene segment usage appeared biased in both thymic and peripheral blood repertoires. The related research reported highly overlapping thymic TCR repertoires among unrelated individuals. TCR alpha and beta repertoires from about 8 infant thymus samples and a few related peripheral blood samples were characterized in the study. The infant donors were about 6 to 244 days old, and the cohort included roughly six males and a couple of females. Thymocytes were released mechanically from tissue and stored at -70 °C as pellets of roughly 9.5-32 million cells. Genomic DNA was extracted from frozen cell pellets with a QIAsymphony instrument. The immunoSEQ multiplex PCR assay was used to amplify the TCRB and TCRAD loci from a standardized quantity of quality-controlled genomic DNA. The amplicons spanned the V(D)J region and were long enough to cover the CDR3 and allow V and J genes to be identified. Amplicon sequencing was performed on an Illumina platform through the commercial immunoSEQ service. Primer bias and sequencing errors were corrected using previously described methods, and TCRAD and TCRB definitions followed the IMGT database. immunoSEQ Analyzer 3.0 and VDJTools were used for repertoire analysis, which covered basic statistics, V/J segment usage, diversity estimates, rarefaction and pairwise overlap. Chao1, ChaoE, Efron-Thisted, Shannon and inverse Simpson indices were used to estimate diversity, which was also estimated on datasets down-sampled to the smallest sample. For repertoire overlap, CDR3 nucleotide sequence, V gene and J gene had to match strictly, and clustering was done by Jaccard-based multidimensional scaling. On average, roughly 740,000 unique TCRB clonotypes were obtained from thymus samples, compared with 65,000 to 90,000 from blood samples.

The sequencing input was thymocytes. This clonotype was sampled from a boy in the first two years of life with a congenital heart defect. Donor details come from another sample of the same person, matched by shared clones. The chain uses TRBV4-1 and TRBJ2-7, with 8 bases in between that match TRBD2. The sequenced DNA is TGCGCCAGCAGCCAAGGGAGCGGGAGAACCCACGAGCAGTACTTC. Its amino acids are CASSQGSGRTHEQYF.